This entry lists 10 T cell receptor beta chains sequenced from one sample in a study of OX40 agonist ivuxolimab in advanced cancers. Assay: immunoSEQ multiplex PCR; the TCRdb copy retains only in-frame clones and omits some. Altogether more than 25,000 clones are present, roughly 87% being singletons, with the ten largest covering over 12%. The sequencing used CD4+ or CD8+ T cells sorted from blood, collected in a trial of the OX40 agonist ivuxolimab. These receptors were collected from an adult with an advanced solid tumor such as melanoma, head and neck, liver or kidney cancer.

As for this clone: Mismatch with germline at one junction end may stem from a read error. This chain uses TRBV6-5 with TRBJ1-1; D remains unclear. CDR1 is MNHEY and CDR2 is SVGAGI in the germline V gene. CDR3 length: 13 amino acids. The DNA of the CDR3 is TGTGCCAGCAGCTACTCCCCCGACACTGAAGCTTTCTTT. It encodes CASSYSPDTEAFF.

This chain links TRBV5-1 with TRBJ1-1, with D uncertain. V lost 1 base and J lost 2, with 12 bases in between. This CDR3 region has 15 residues. Germline assignment: CDR1 SGHRS and CDR2 YFSETQ. Written as DNA, the CDR3 is TGCGCCAGCAGCTTGTTATGGGAAACTAACACTGAAGCTTTCTTT. This codes for CASSLLWETNTEAFF.

The V and J genes are TRBV9 and TRBJ2-7; the D is unclear. Per the germline V gene, CDR1 is SGDLS and CDR2 is YYNGEE. Trimming removed 0 bases at V and 1 base at J, with 11 bases between. This CDR3 region has 15 residues. The CDR3 loop reads CASSVGVDDSYEQYF. The CDR3 DNA reads as TGTGCCAGCAGCGTAGGGGTTGACGATTCCTACGAGCAGTACTTC.

The J gene is TRBJ1-1, the V gene TRBV6-6; no clear D gene. CDR1 is MNHNY, CDR2 SVGAGI, per germline (reference sequence). V lost 7 bases and J lost 5, with 14 bases in between. There are 13 residues in the CDR3. The CDR3 bases are TGTGCCAGCACCCACGGAGGAATAACTGAAGCTTTCTTT. Translating gives CASTHGGITEAFF.

J is TRBJ1-3 and V is TRBV9, with D hard to call. This CDR3 contains 14 residues. V lost 0 bases and J 7 bases, leaving 11 bases between the germline ends. From germline, CDR1 is SGDLS and CDR2 YYNGEE. The CDR3 reads CASSVENTGNTIYF. The CDR3 DNA reads as TGTGCCAGCAGCGTAGAGAACACGGGGAACACCATATATTTT.

CDR3 nucleotides: TGTGCCAGCAGTTTAAAGGCAGGGATGTTTTCAACCGATACGCAGTATTTT. Protein sequence: CASSLKAGMFSTDTQYF. The rearrangement links TRBV27 to TRBJ2-3, with D tentatively TRBD1 (5 bases). Germline values: CDR1 MNHEY, CDR2 SMNVEV (reference sequence). Trimming left V 2 bases short and J 6 bases short, with 21 bases between. The CDR3 is 17 residues long.

This sequence joins TRBV10-1 and TRBJ2-3; TRBD2 aligns across 11 bases. J gave up 11 bases and V 9 bases, and 10 bases lay outside the gene matches. This CDR3 comprises 13 residues. Germline assignment: CDR1 WNHNN and CDR2 SYGVQD (reference sequence). The CDR3 spells CASRTSGCLEQYF. Here the CDR3 DNA reads TGCGCCAGTCGGACTAGCGGGTGTTTGGAGCAGTATTTT.

The chain uses TRBV27 and TRBJ2-3, with 8 bases that match TRBD1. This CDR3 has 17 amino acids. V shed 6 bases and J 1 base; nucleotides not matched to a gene: 12. CDR1 is MNHEY, CDR2 SMNVEV, per germline (reference sequence). For the CDR3, the DNA is TGTGCCAGCAGGAACCGTAGGGGACAGGTTGGCACAGATACGCAGTATTTT. Encoded protein: CASRNRRGQVGTDTQYF.

This chain links TRBV4-1 with TRBJ2-3, with TRBD2 as a possible D gene (5 bases). Germline V gene lookup returns CDR1 MGHRA and CDR2 YSYEKL. The CDR3 runs to 18 residues. V was shortened by 2 bases and J by 0 bases, with 18 bases between the two germline ends. The CDR3: CASSQKDWRASSTDTQYF. The CDR3 DNA is TGCGCCAGCAGCCAAAAGGACTGGCGGGCGTCTAGCACAGATACGCAGTATTTT.

The CDR3 reads CASSIGTSGNYEQYF. CDR3 bases: TGTGCCAGTAGTATCGGAACTAGCGGGAACTACGAGCAGTACTTC. The J gene is TRBJ2-7, the V gene TRBV19; 10 positions agree with TRBD2. The CDR3 consists of 15 residues. V was clipped by 3 bases and J by 3 bases; unmatched bases: 5. Germline CDR1 reads LNHDA; CDR2 reads SQIVND (reference sequence).